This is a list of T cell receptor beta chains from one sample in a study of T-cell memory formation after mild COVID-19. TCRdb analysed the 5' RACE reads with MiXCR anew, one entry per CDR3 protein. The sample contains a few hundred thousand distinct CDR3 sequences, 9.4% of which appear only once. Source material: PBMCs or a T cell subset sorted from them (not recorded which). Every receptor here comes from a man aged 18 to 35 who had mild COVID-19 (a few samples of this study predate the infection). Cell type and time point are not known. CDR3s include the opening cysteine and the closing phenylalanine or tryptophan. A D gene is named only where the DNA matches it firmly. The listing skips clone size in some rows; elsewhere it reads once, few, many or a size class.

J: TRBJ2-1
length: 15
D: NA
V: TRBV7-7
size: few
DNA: TGTGCCAGCAGCCCTGGAGAGACCGCGTACAATGAGCAGTTCTTC
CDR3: CASSPGETAYNEQFF

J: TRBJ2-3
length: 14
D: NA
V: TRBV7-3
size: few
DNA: TGTGCCAGCAGCACACAAAGCGGTCCGGAGGGGCAGTATTTT
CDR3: CASSTQSGPEGQYF

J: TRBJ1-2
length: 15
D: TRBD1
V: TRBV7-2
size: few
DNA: TGTGCCAGCAGTCGTCATCAGGGGGCGGACTATGGCTACACCTTC
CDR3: CASSRHQGADYGYTF

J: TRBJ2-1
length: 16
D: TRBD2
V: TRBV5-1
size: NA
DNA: TGCGCCAGCAGCTTGGGACTAGCGGGGGATGACAATGAGCAGTTCTTC
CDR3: CASSLGLAGDDNEQFF

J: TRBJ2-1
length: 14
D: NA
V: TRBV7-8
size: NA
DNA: TGTGCCAGCAGCCTAAGAGGGGCGGGGAATGAGCAGTTCTTC
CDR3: CASSLRGAGNEQFF

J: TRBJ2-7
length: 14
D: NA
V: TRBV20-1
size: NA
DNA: TGCAGTGCTAGAGATCGGACATCCGGCGGGGAGCAGTACTTC
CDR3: CSARDRTSGGEQYF

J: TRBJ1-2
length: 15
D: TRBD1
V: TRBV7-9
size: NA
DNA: TGTGCCAGCAGCTTCAGCAGGGGGACTAACTATGGCTACACCTTC
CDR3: CASSFSRGTNYGYTF

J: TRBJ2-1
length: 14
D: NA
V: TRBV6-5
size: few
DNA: TGTGCCAGCAGTTACTCAAGGGTGTCGGATGAGCAGTTCTTC
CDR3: CASSYSRVSDEQFF

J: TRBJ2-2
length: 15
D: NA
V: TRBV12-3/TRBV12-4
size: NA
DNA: TGTGCCAGCAGGCGCAGGGGTTCGGACACCGGGGAGCTGTTTTTT
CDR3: CASRRRGSDTGELFF

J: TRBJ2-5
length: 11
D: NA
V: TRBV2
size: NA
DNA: TGTGCCAGCAGTGAAAGGGAGACCCAGTACTTC
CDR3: CASSERETQYF

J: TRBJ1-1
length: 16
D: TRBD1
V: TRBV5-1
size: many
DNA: TGCGCCAGCCGTACCGGGACAGGGGGCGAGGGCACTGAAGCTTTCTTT
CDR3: CASRTGTGGEGTEAFF

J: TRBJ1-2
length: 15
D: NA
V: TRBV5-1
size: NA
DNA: TGCGCCAGCAGCTTATATGGAGGGGGTTTCTATGGCTACACCTTC
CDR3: CASSLYGGGFYGYTF

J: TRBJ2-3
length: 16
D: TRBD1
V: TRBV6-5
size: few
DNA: TGTGCCAGCAGTTTCGACTCCGGGACAGGGCAAGATACGCAGTATTTT
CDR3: CASSFDSGTGQDTQYF

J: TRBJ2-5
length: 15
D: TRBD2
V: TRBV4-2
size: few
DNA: TGTGCCAGCAGCCCGAGCGGGGGCCTAGAAGAGACCCAGTACTTC
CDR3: CASSPSGGLEETQYF

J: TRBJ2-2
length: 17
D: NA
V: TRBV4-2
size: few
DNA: TGTGCCAGCAGCCAAGATGCGGGCTCAGGCCACACCGGGGAGCTGTTTTTT
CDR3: CASSQDAGSGHTGELFF

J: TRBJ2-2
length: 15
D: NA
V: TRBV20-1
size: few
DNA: TGCAGTGCTAGAGATGGGGGGCTTAGCACCGGGGAGCTGTTTTTT
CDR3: CSARDGGLSTGELFF

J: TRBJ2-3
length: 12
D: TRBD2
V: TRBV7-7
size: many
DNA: TGTGCCAGCAGCCCGGGGGGTTATACGCAGTATTTT
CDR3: CASSPGGYTQYF

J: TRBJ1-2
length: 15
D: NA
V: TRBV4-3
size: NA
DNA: TGCGCCAGCAGCCTCAACCCGCGGGATAACTATGGCTACACCTTC
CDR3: CASSLNPRDNYGYTF

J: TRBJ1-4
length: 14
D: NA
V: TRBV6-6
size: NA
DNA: TGTGCCAGCATTTCGGGGGTCGCTAATGAAAAACTGTTTTTT
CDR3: CASISGVANEKLFF

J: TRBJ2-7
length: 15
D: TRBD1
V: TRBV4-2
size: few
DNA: TGTGCCAGCAGCCAAGGGGGACAGGGCCCTAACGAGCAGTACTTC
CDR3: CASSQGGQGPNEQYF

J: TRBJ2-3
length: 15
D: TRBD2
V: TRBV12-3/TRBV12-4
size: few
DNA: TGTGCCAGCAGTTTGGGGACTAGGGCCACAGATACGCAGTATTTT
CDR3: CASSLGTRATDTQYF

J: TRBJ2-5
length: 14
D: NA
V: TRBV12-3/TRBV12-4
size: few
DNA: TGTGCCAGCAGTGAACAGGGTTACCAAGAGACCCAGTACTTC
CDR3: CASSEQGYQETQYF

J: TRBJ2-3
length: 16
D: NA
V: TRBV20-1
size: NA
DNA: TGCAGTGCCCCAGACGGCGGGGTAGTCTTAGCAGATACGCAGTATTTT
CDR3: CSAPDGGVVLADTQYF

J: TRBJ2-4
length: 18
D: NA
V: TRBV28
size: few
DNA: TGTGCCAGCAAGCCTTCCGCTCGGGACACCGAAGACAAAAACATTCAGTACTTC
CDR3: CASKPSARDTEDKNIQYF

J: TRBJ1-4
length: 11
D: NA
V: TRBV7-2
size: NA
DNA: TGTGCCAGCAGCAAAGGGGGAAAACTGTTTTTT
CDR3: CASSKGGKLFF

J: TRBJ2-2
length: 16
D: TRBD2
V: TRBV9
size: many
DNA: TGTGCCAGCAGCGTAGACCCAGCGGGAAACACCGGGGAGCTGTTTTTT
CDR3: CASSVDPAGNTGELFF

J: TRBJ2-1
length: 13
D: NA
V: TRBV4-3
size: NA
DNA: TGCGCCAGCAGCCCTGGAAGACCCGATGAGCAGTTCTTC
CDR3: CASSPGRPDEQFF

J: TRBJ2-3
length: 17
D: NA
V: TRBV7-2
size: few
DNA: TGTGCCAGCAGCCTCACCATACTAGAGGGGGGGCCAGATACGCAGTATTTT
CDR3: CASSLTILEGGPDTQYF

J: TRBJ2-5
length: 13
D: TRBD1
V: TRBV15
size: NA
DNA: TGTGCCACCAGCACAGGGGGCCAAGAGACCCAGTACTTC
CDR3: CATSTGGQETQYF

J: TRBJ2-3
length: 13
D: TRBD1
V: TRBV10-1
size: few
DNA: TGCGCCAGCAGTGCGTTGCCAGGGGGATCGCAGTATTTT
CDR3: CASSALPGGSQYF

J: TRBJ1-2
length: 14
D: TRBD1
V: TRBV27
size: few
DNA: TGTGCCAGCAGGTCAGGGGGGACGGTATATGGCTACACCTTC
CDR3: CASRSGGTVYGYTF

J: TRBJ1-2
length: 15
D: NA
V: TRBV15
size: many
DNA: TGTGCCACCAGCAGAGATCGGGAGGGGTACCGTGGCTACACCTTC
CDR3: CATSRDREGYRGYTF

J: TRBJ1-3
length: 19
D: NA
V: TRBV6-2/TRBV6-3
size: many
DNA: TGTGCCAGCAGACCCCTACGACAGGTCCTTCGGATCTCTGGAAACACCATATATTTT
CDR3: CASRPLRQVLRISGNTIYF

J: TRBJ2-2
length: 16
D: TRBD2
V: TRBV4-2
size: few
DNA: TGTGCCAGCAGCCCCCGAGCTAGCGGGCAACCCGGGGAGCTGTTTTTT
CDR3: CASSPRASGQPGELFF

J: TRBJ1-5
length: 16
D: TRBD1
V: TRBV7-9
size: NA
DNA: TGTGCCAGCAGCTTAGCTTACAGGGGGAGCAATCAGCCCCAGCATTTT
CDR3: CASSLAYRGSNQPQHF

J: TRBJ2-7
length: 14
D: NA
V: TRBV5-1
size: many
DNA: TGCGCCAGCAGCTTTGGTATAGGCTCCTACGAGCAGTACTTC
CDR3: CASSFGIGSYEQYF

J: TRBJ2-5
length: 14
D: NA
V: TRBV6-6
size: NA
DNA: TGTGCCAGCAGCCCGACGGGAGACCAAGAGACCCAGTACTTC
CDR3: CASSPTGDQETQYF

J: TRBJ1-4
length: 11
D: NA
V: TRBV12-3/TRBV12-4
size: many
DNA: TGTGCCAGCAGTTTAGGTGGAAAACTGTTTTTT
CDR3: CASSLGGKLFF

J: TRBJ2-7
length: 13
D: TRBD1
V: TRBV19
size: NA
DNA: TGTGCCAGTAGTATGGGGACAGGGCGCGAGCAGTACTTC
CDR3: CASSMGTGREQYF

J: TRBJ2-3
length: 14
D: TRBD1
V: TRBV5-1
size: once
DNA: TGCGCCAGCTGCTTAACAGGACAGGCAGATACGCAGTATTTT
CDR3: CASCLTGQADTQYF

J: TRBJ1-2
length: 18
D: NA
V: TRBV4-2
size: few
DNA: TGTGCCAGCAGCCAAGGCGGATTCCGGGACGGACGCTCCTATGGCTACACCTTC
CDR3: CASSQGGFRDGRSYGYTF

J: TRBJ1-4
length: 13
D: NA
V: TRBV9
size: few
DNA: TGTGCCAGCAGCGGGTTGGGGGCTGAAAAACTGTTTTTT
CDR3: CASSGLGAEKLFF

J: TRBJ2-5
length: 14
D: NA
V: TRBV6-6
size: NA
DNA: TGTGCCAGCAGTTTTATCTCGGACCAAGAGACCCAGTACTTC
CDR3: CASSFISDQETQYF

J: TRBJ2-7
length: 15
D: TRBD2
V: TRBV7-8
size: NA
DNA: TGTGCCAGCAGCTTATCGTCTAGCGGGTACTACGAGCAGTACTTC
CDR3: CASSLSSSGYYEQYF

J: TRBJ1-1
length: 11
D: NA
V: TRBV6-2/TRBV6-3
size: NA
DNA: TGTGCCAGCACCACCTTCGGGGGAGCTTTCTTT
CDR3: CASTTFGGAFF

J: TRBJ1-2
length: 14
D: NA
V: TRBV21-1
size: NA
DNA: TGTGCCAGCAGCAAAGGGTTGAGGCCATATGGCTACACCTTC
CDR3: CASSKGLRPYGYTF

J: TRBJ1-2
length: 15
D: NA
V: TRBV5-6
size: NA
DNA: TGTGCCAGCAAATCAGGCAGGGGATCTCACTATGGCTACACCTTC
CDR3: CASKSGRGSHYGYTF

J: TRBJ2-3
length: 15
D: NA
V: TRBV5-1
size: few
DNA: TGCGCCAGCATGGATCTGGGGGCCGGCCCAGATACGCAGTATTTT
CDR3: CASMDLGAGPDTQYF

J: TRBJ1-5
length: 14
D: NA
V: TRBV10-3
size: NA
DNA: TGTGCCATCAGTGACGGAGGTCCGGACCAGCCCCAGCATTTT
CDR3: CAISDGGPDQPQHF

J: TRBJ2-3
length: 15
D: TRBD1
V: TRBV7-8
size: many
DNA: TGTGCCAGCAGCTGGAACAGGGGTGACACAGATACGCAGTATTTT
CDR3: CASSWNRGDTDTQYF

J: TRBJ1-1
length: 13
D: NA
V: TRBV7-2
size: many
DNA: TGTGCCAGCAGCCGCACAGGGAGGACTGAAGCTTTCTTT
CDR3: CASSRTGRTEAFF

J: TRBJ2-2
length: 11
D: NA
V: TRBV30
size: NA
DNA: TGTGCCTGGAGTGTAGCCGGGGAGCTGTTTTTT
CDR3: CAWSVAGELFF

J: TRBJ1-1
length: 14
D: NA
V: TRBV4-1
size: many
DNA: TGCGCCAGCAGCCAAGATCCCGGAAACACTGAAGCTTTCTTT
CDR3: CASSQDPGNTEAFF

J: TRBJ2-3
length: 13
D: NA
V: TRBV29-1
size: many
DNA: TGCAGCGTTGCTGTCGGGGGAGCAGATACGCAGTATTTT
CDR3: CSVAVGGADTQYF

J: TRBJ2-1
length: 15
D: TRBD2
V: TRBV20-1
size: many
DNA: TGCAGTGCTAGATATCAGTCTAGCGGGGGCAATGAGCAGTTCTTC
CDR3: CSARYQSSGGNEQFF

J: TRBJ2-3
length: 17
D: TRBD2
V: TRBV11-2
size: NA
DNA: TGTGCCAGCAGCTTATTCTCGCGGGGGGGTAGCACAGATACGCAGTATTTT
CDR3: CASSLFSRGGSTDTQYF

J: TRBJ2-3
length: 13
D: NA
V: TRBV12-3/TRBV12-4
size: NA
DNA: TGTGCCAGCAGTTTGAGGGACACAGATACGCAGTATTTT
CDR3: CASSLRDTDTQYF

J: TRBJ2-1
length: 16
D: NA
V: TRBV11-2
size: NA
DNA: TGTGCCAGCAGCTTAAGCCCCGGGGGGCGGCATCGGGAGCAGTTCTTC
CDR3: CASSLSPGGRHREQFF

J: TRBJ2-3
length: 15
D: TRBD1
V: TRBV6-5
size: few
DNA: TGTGCCAGCAGTCACACAGGGGCCGTCACAGATACGCAGTATTTT
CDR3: CASSHTGAVTDTQYF